A single T cell receptor beta chain is shown here with its context. In the original analysis: Amplification of reference gene primers was used by the study to estimate nucleated cell counts. Clones were sequenced by immunoSEQ multiplex PCR, and TCRdb holds only the in-frame ones, with some missing. Clone size and the V and J calls come from that table; the DNA yielded D and trimming. The sample lists a few hundred thousand clones; 80% to 90% were seen once. The CDR3 extends over 14 amino acids. After removal of 2 bases from V and 5 bases from J, the junction contained 3 bases not matched to a gene. In germline, CDR1 is SGHRS, CDR2 YFSETQ. The sample comes from a study of blood T cell repertoires in COVID-19. Study summary: In each case, the material was cDNA or gDNA derived from T cells, B-cell-depleted T cells, or PBMCs.

Cohorts were determined from participant-reported clinical history. The chain recombines TRBV5-1 with TRBJ2-3, with 9 bases lining up with TRBD2. Sequenced material: PBMCs or T cells enriched from blood (not recorded which). The sequence was collected from a woman aged 45-60 years who had recovered from COVID-19. CDR3 sequence: CASSFSGREDTQYF. The CDR3 coding sequence is TGCGCCAGCAGCTTTAGCGGGAGAGAAGATACGCAGTATTTT.